The next 21 T cell receptor beta chains were all read from a single sample in a study of immune reconstitution after stem cell transplant in scleroderma. TCRdb passed the RT-PCR reads through MiXCR, listing each CDR3 protein once. The sample yields 5,000 to 6,500 distinct CDR3 sequences, around 7.6% seen once. Sample collection occurred before or after autologous hematopoietic stem cell transplantation (not recorded which). Receptors were obtained from a male donor with systemic sclerosis.

This clonotype is medium-sized (0.01 to 0.1%) by share. This rearrangement joins TRBV4-3 to TRBJ1-1; TRBD1 is a possible D gene (5 bases). The CDR3 is 18 residues long. Trimming took off 0 bases at V and 1 base at J, with 18 bases between the two ends. Per the germline V gene, CDR1 is LGHNA and CDR2 is YSLEER. The CDR3 region is CASSQDPTGLAPNTEAFF. The CDR3 DNA reads as TGCGCCAGCAGCCAAGATCCTACAGGTCTGGCCCCGAACACTGAAGCTTTCTTT.

This clonotype is termed medium-sized. The V and J genes are TRBV29-1 and TRBJ2-7; 7 nucleotides agree with TRBD1. This CDR3 has 12 residues. Trimming took 4 bases from V and 4 from J; bases not matched to a gene: 4. The V gene's germline CDR1 is SQVTM and CDR2 ANQGSEA. The DNA for the CDR3 is TGCAGCGTTGCGACAGGGCCTTACGAGCAGTACTTC. This codes for CSVATGPYEQYF.

This clonotype rates as medium-sized. This rearrangement joins TRBV5-1 to TRBJ1-6, with D perhaps TRBD1 (5 bases). The V end was cut by 4 bases, the J end by 9 bases, with 14 bases between. Germline V gives CDR1 SGHRS, CDR2 YFSETQ. This CDR3 is built from 14 residues. The CDR3 here is CASSGGTARSPLHF. CDR3 coding DNA: TGCGCCAGCAGCGGAGGGACGGCCCGTTCACCCCTCCACTTT.

In nucleotides, the CDR3 is TGTGCCAGCAGTTTATCATGGGGTTCCAAAAACATTCAGTACTTC. Translation: CASSLSWGSKNIQYF. The rearrangement links TRBV27 to TRBJ2-4; D ambiguous. This CDR3 has 15 amino acids. V was cut by 0 bases and J by 2 bases, with 8 bases left in between. The germline CDR1 and CDR2 sequences are MNHEY and SMNVEV (reference sequence).

By its share, this clonotype is medium-sized. The rearrangement joins TRBV29-1 to TRBJ2-7, with D maybe TRBD2 (6 bases). Germline CDR1 SQVTM, CDR2 ANQGSEA. V shed 2 bases and J shed 3 bases, with 11 bases lying between them. The CDR3 extends over 13 amino acids. The CDR3 protein is CSVEQSGHYEQYF. The CDR3 DNA follows: TGCAGCGTTGAACAGAGCGGGCACTACGAGCAGTACTTC.

This clonotype is judged medium-sized. The chain combines TRBV27 with TRBJ2-7, with 11 bases identical to TRBD2. Germline V lookup: CDR1 MNHEY, CDR2 SMNVEV (reference sequence). Trimming cost V 6 bases and J 6 bases; bases outside gene matches: 10. This CDR3 contains 15 residues. In nucleotides, the CDR3 is TGTGCCAGCAGATCGACTAGCGGGGCGGCTATCGAGCAGTACTTC. This codes for CASRSTSGAAIEQYF.

This chain uses TRBV5-1 with TRBJ2-2, with TRBD1 as a possible D gene (7 bases). Deletions cut 7 bases from V and 6 bases from J, with 16 bases between. In germline, CDR1 is SGHRS, CDR2 YFSETQ. The CDR3 has 14 amino acids. CDR3: CASGPDREAGELFF. CDR3 nucleotides: TGCGCCAGCGGCCCTGACAGGGAGGCCGGGGAGCTGTTTTTT.

The V gene is TRBV28, the J gene TRBJ2-7; TRBD1 matches at 7 bases. The CDR3 extends over 15 amino acids. V lost 5 bases to trimming and J lost 4 bases; unmatched junction nucleotides: 11. Germline V gene sequence: CDR1 MDHEN, CDR2 SYDVKM. CDR3 sequence: CASSLARGGGYEQYF. The CDR3 nucleotides read TGTGCCAGCAGTCTAGCCCGAGGGGGCGGTTACGAGCAGTACTTC.

This clonotype is judged medium-sized. CDR3 loop: CASSYGTDSNQPQHF. Here the CDR3 DNA reads TGCGCCAGCAGTTATGGGACAGATAGCAATCAGCCCCAGCATTTT. This rearrangement joins TRBV5-1 to TRBJ1-5; TRBD1 matches 7 bases. Per germline, CDR1 SGHRS and CDR2 YFSETQ. V lost 5 bases to trimming and J lost 0 bases; unmatched junction nucleotides: 5. This CDR3 has 15 residues.

The V gene is TRBV5-5, the J gene TRBJ2-1; the D gene is possibly TRBD2 (6 bases). The germline V gene has CDR1 SGHKS and CDR2 YYEKEE (reference sequence). Deletions cut 0 bases from V and 12 bases from J, with 19 bases between. The CDR3 extends over 15 amino acids. DNA for the CDR3: TGTGCCAGCAGCTTGGTAGGGGTAGCGGCCGGAGGGCAGTTCTTC. Protein sequence: CASSLVGVAAGGQFF. The complete variable domain, with remaining parts taken from reference TRBV5-5 and TRBJ2-1, reads DAGVTQSPTHLIKTRGQQVTLRCSPISGHKSVSWYQQVLGQGPQFIFQYYEKEERGRGNFPDRFSARQFPNYSSELNVNALLLGDSALYLCASSLVGVAAGGQFFGPGTRLTVL.

This clonotype is labeled as medium-sized (0.01 to 0.1%). The chain links TRBV20-1 to TRBJ1-1; 7 bases are shared with TRBD1. This CDR3 is 13 amino acids long. Germline V gene data show CDR1 as DFQATT and CDR2 as SNEGSKA (reference sequence). Trimming removed 7 bases from V and 3 bases from J; junction bases left unmatched: 8. The CDR3 loop is CSVTGVSDTEAFF. Here the CDR3 DNA reads TGCAGTGTAACAGGGGTGAGTGACACTGAAGCTTTCTTT.

This clonotype was detected a few times. This chain joins TRBV2 and TRBJ1-1; 8 bases are a match to TRBD1. The V gene end was trimmed by 9 bases and the J gene end by 1 base; junction bases not matched to a gene: 7. This CDR3 is 14 amino acids long. CDR1 and CDR2 from the germline V gene are SNHLY and FYNNEI. The CDR3 spells CARWTGSGNTEAFF. CDR3 DNA sequence: TGTGCCAGGTGGACAGGGAGTGGGAACACTGAAGCTTTCTTT.

By share, this clonotype ranks as medium-sized (0.01 to 0.1%). The chain links TRBV19 to TRBJ2-1; perhaps D is TRBD1 or TRBD2 (6 bases each). V lost 8 bases and J lost 4, with 15 bases in between. The CDR3 runs to 14 residues. The V gene's germline CDR1 is LNHDA and CDR2 SQIVND (reference sequence). CDR3 loop: CASALGGTYNEQFF. In nucleotides, the CDR3 is TGTGCCAGTGCCTTAGGGGGGACTTACAATGAGCAGTTCTTC.

The table lists this clonotype with a few counts. This chain joins TRBV30 and TRBJ2-3, with 7 bases lining up with TRBD2. The CDR3 covers 13 residues. Germline CDR1 reads GTSNPN; CDR2 reads SVGIG (reference sequence). Trimming took 7 bases from V and 6 from J; bases not matched to a gene: 10. The chain's CDR3 is CASAGTKTDTQYF. For the CDR3, the DNA is TGTGCCTCAGCCGGGACTAAGACGGATACGCAGTATTTT.

This clonotype was counted a single time. This rearrangement joins TRBV7-2 to TRBJ2-7, with 7 bases that match TRBD1. Germline trimming cut 1 base from V and 6 bases from J; bases unmatched to any gene: 6. The CDR3 is 14 residues long. Looked up from germline, CDR1 is SGHTA and CDR2 is FQGNSA. CDR3 in amino acids: CASSLEGALAEQYF. In DNA form, the CDR3 reads TGTGCCAGCAGCTTAGAGGGGGCGCTGGCCGAGCAGTACTTC.

The chain combines TRBV12-3 or TRBV12-4 with TRBJ2-7, with 7 bases aligning to TRBD2. Trimming removed 5 bases from V and 5 bases from J; junction bases left unmatched: 15. This CDR3 spans 16 amino acids. CDR3: CASSPPRGGPPHEQYF. For the CDR3, the DNA is TGTGCCAGCAGTCCCCCTCGCGGGGGACCCCCCCACGAGCAGTACTTC.

This clonotype was found a few times. This sequence joins TRBV5-1 and TRBJ2-5; 11 bases are a match to TRBD2. V lost 0 bases to trimming and J lost 2 bases; unmatched junction nucleotides: 6. Germline CDR1 and CDR2: SGHRS and YFSETQ. This CDR3 comprises 17 residues. The CDR3 DNA reads as TGCGCCAGCAGCTTGGTGTTAGCGGGAGGGATACAAGAGACCCAGTACTTC. Amino acids: CASSLVLAGGIQETQYF.

This clonotype is judged medium-sized. The rearrangement uses TRBV20-1 and TRBJ1-5; D might be TRBD1 (5 bases). This CDR3 has 12 amino acids. Germline V gene sequence: CDR1 DFQATT, CDR2 SNEGSKA (reference sequence). V was clipped by 5 bases and J by 4 bases, with 9 bases between them. The CDR3 is CSAHQGNQPQHF. The DNA of the CDR3 is TGCAGTGCTCATCAGGGAAATCAGCCCCAGCATTTT.

This clonotype occurred a few times. The rearrangement uses TRBV29-1 and TRBJ2-7; D not resolved. CDR3 length equals 15 residues. The ends were cut back, 1 base at V and 1 base at J, with 14 bases in the middle. Germline V gene sequence: CDR1 SQVTM, CDR2 ANQGSEA. The DNA of the CDR3 is TGCAGCGTTGAAGTGAGTGGGGAATCGTCCTACGAGCAGTACTTC. It yields the protein CSVEVSGESSYEQYF.

This clonotype is medium-sized. V gene TRBV11-3 combines with J gene TRBJ2-1; 8 bases match TRBD2. Per the germline V gene, CDR1 is SGHNT and CDR2 is YENEEA. Trimming at V came to 2 bases and at J to 6 bases, leaving 6 bases not matched to a gene. This CDR3 has 15 amino acids. The CDR3: CASSLRREVGNEQFF. The DNA of the CDR3 is TGTGCCAGCAGCTTAAGGCGGGAGGTGGGCAATGAGCAGTTCTTC.

The CDR3 loop reads CASSPTQYF. CDR3 nucleotide sequence: TGTGCCAGCAGCCCCACGCAGTATTTT. The chain uses TRBV7-3 and TRBJ2-3, with D unresolved. Germline CDR1 is SGHTA and CDR2 is FQGTGA. V was shortened by 5 bases and J by 9 bases, with 3 bases between the two germline ends. The CDR3 spans 9 residues.